A single sample is the source of the 26 T cell receptor beta chains below, sequenced in a study of blood T cell repertoires in COVID-19. Here immunoSEQ multiplex PCR was the method, and the copy in TCRdb shows in-frame clones only, minus some. The sample gives 100,000 to 150,000 clones, around 88% of which show up once; about 5.7% is in the top ten. Sequenced: peripheral blood. The receptor set was obtained from a human donor in a cohort sampled during active COVID-19.

V and J are TRBV27 and TRBJ1-2, with TRBD1 matching 7 bases. Trimming took 5 bases from V and 4 from J; bases not matched to a gene: 10. Germline-derived CDR1 and CDR2 are MNHEY and SMNVEV (reference sequence). CDR3 length: 15 residues. CDR3: CASSPQTGTGYGYTF. As DNA, the CDR3 is TGTGCCAGCAGTCCTCAGACAGGGACGGGCTATGGCTACACCTTC.

The rearrangement links TRBV7-9 to TRBJ2-7, with 8 bases fitting TRBD1. Germline CDR1 SEHNR, CDR2 FQNEAQ (reference sequence). The ends lost 4 bases at V and 2 bases at J; junction bases unmatched: 4. This CDR3 is built from 14 residues. Here the CDR3 DNA reads TGTGCCAGCAGCTACGGACAGGGTACCTACGAGCAGTACTTC. Its translation: CASSYGQGTYEQYF.

The chain combines TRBV3-1 (or the pseudogene TRBV3-2) with TRBJ2-1, with D perhaps TRBD1 (6 bases). The CDR3 loop spans 13 amino acids. Germline V gene lookup returns CDR1 LGHDT and CDR2 YNNKEL (reference sequence). Trimming took off 5 bases at V and 12 bases at J, with 17 bases between the two ends. For the CDR3, the DNA is TGTGCCAGCAGCTTATCCAGGGGCTGGGGGCAGTTCTTC. It translates to CASSLSRGWGQFF.

The chain uses TRBV30 and TRBJ2-1; 11 bases line up with TRBD2. V shed 4 bases and J 9 bases; nucleotides not matched to a gene: 5. Germline V CDR1 and CDR2: GTSNPN, SVGIG (reference sequence). The CDR3 sequence is 13 residues long. CDR3 protein: CAWIASGGREQFF. The CDR3 DNA reads TGTGCCTGGATTGCTAGCGGGGGGCGTGAGCAGTTCTTC.

This chain links TRBV4-3 with TRBJ1-2; D may be TRBD1 (5 bases). The ends were cut back, 1 base at V and 6 bases at J, with 15 bases in the middle. This CDR3 has 15 amino acids. Germline lookup yields CDR1 LGHNA and CDR2 YSLEER. In DNA, the CDR3 is TGCGCCAGCAGCCAAGGGGGCCTCGGAGGGGATGGCTACACCTTC. Translated, it gives CASSQGGLGGDGYTF.

The chain's CDR3 is CASRVDRGGTGELFF. In nucleotides, the CDR3 is TGTGCCAGCAGAGTGGACAGGGGGGGCACCGGGGAGCTGTTTTTT. The rearrangement joins TRBV2 to TRBJ2-2, with TRBD1 identical over 10 bases. This CDR3 has 15 amino acids. Germline CDR1 and CDR2: SNHLY and FYNNEI. The trim removed 6 bases at V and 4 bases at J, leaving 5 bases unmatched.

J is TRBJ2-2 and V is TRBV2, with 8 bases fitting TRBD2. The V and J ends lost 7 bases and 0 bases, in that order; junction bases with no gene match: 4. Per germline, CDR1 SNHLY and CDR2 FYNNEI. The CDR3 contains 15 residues. The CDR3 DNA reads as TGTGCCAGCAAATGGACTAGCACGAACACCGGGGAGCTGTTTTTT. It encodes CASKWTSTNTGELFF.

There are a few counts of this clone. V and J are TRBV19 and TRBJ2-1; 7 positions match TRBD2. J lost 8 bases, V lost 6 bases, and 7 bases had no gene match. The CDR3 has 13 amino acids. Germline CDR1 is LNHDA and CDR2 is SQIVND (reference sequence). The CDR3 is CASSPWGGYEQFF. The CDR3 DNA is TGTGCCAGTAGCCCTTGGGGGGGGTATGAGCAGTTCTTC.

J is TRBJ1-6 and V is TRBV18; tentatively, D is TRBD1 (6 bases). Germline V CDR1 and CDR2: KGHSH, LQKENI. V shed 8 bases and J shed 4 bases, with 12 bases lying between them. The CDR3 runs 14 residues. CDR3 nucleotides: TGTGCCAGCCAGCAGACAGGATATAATTCACCCCTCCACTTT. Protein: CASQQTGYNSPLHF.

The V and J genes are TRBV27 and TRBJ2-1; 7 nucleotides align to TRBD2. In germline, CDR1 is MNHEY, CDR2 SMNVEV (reference sequence). CDR3 length equals 17 residues. V lost 2 bases, J lost 7 bases, and 14 bases stayed unmatched. The CDR3 DNA is TGTGCCAGCAGTTTAAGTACCGGACTAGTGGTGAAGAATGAGCAGTTCTTC. Its translation is CASSLSTGLVVKNEQFF.

The chain combines TRBV6-6 with TRBJ2-2; tentatively, D is TRBD1 (6 bases). This CDR3 region has 16 residues. V was shortened by 1 base and J by 6 bases, with 15 bases between the two germline ends. Per the germline V gene, CDR1 is MNHNY and CDR2 is SVGAGI (reference sequence). CDR3 sequence: CASSYLDSVFSGELFF. The CDR3 DNA reads TGTGCCAGCAGTTACTTGGACAGTGTCTTTTCCGGGGAGCTGTTTTTT.

This clone was seen just once. This sequence joins TRBV28 and TRBJ2-5; unclear D gene. Trimming cost V 2 bases and J 5 bases, with 9 bases left between them. This CDR3 has 13 residues. CDR1 is MDHEN, CDR2 SYDVKM, per germline. In nucleotides, the CDR3 is TGTGCCAGCAGTTTAGCAGGTGGGGAGACCCAGTACTTC. It is translated as CASSLAGGETQYF. The full variable domain, with the rest looked up from reference TRBV28 and TRBJ2-5, is DVKVTQSSRYLVKRTGEKVFLECVQDMDHENMFWYRQDPGLGLRLIYFSYDVKMKEKGDIPEGYSVSREKKERFSLILESASTNQTSMYLCASSLAGGETQYFGPGTRLLVL.

This chain uses TRBV4-2 with TRBJ2-7; D may be TRBD1 (5 bases). CDR1 is LGHNA, CDR2 YNFKEQ, per germline. V gave up 1 base and J gave up 4 bases, with 14 bases separating them. The CDR3 loop spans 15 amino acids. In DNA form, the CDR3 reads TGTGCCAGCAGCCAAGTTAAGACAGTAGAATACGAGCAGTACTTC. Encoded protein: CASSQVKTVEYEQYF.

This clone was observed once. This chain connects TRBV4-1 to TRBJ2-7, with D hard to call. The CDR3 totals 15 residues. CDR1 MGHRA and CDR2 YSYEKL come from the germline V gene. Trimming took 1 base from V and 0 from J, leaving 10 bases between them. CDR3 coding DNA: TGCGCCAGCAGCCAAGTCGAGGTGGTCTCCTACGAGCAGTACTTC. Translated: CASSQVEVVSYEQYF.

The CDR3 protein is CASSFSDMNTEAFF. As DNA, the CDR3 is TGTGCCAGCAGCTTTAGCGATATGAACACTGAAGCTTTCTTT. V and J are TRBV7-3 and TRBJ1-1; D unresolved. The CDR3 covers 14 residues. Germline V gene data show CDR1 as SGHTA and CDR2 as FQGTGA. V dropped 3 bases and J dropped 0 bases, with 8 bases sitting between them.

This clone showed up just once. This sequence joins TRBV7-2 and TRBJ2-2; D unclear. The V gene lost 7 bases and the J gene lost 2 bases, with 20 bases spanning the gap. This CDR3 is 17 amino acids long. Looked up from germline, CDR1 is SGHTA and CDR2 is FQGNSA. In nucleotides, the CDR3 is TGTGCCAGCAACCGCCTTGGTTCCAGGTCAAACACCGGGGAGCTGTTTTTT. Translating gives CASNRLGSRSNTGELFF. Full variable domain (missing parts from reference TRBV7-2 and TRBJ2-2): GAGVSQSPSNKVTEKGKDVELRCDPISGHTALYWYRQSLGQGLEFLIYFQGNSAPDKSGLPSDRFSAERTGGSVSTLTIQRTQQEDSAVYLCASNRLGSRSNTGELFFGEGSRLTVL.

The chain carries TRBV19 and TRBJ2-2; no firm D call. CDR1 and CDR2 (germline): LNHDA, SQIVND (reference sequence). The CDR3 consists of 17 residues. With 2 bases removed from V and 0 bases from J, the gap between germline ends came to 13 bases. CDR3 sequence: CASSIYPGITNTGELFF. The CDR3 DNA reads TGTGCCAGTAGTATATATCCGGGTATCACGAACACCGGGGAGCTGTTTTTT.

This chain connects TRBV3-1 (or the pseudogene TRBV3-2) to TRBJ2-3; perhaps TRBD1 as D (6 bases). The CDR3 loop spans 14 amino acids. Germline V gene lookup returns CDR1 LGHDT and CDR2 YNNKEL (reference sequence). V lost 6 bases and J lost 0, with 10 bases in between. The CDR3 reads CASRERGSTDTQYF. CDR3 bases: TGTGCCAGCAGGGAGAGGGGGAGCACAGATACGCAGTATTTT.

This chain uses TRBV7-8 with TRBJ2-3; D is possibly TRBD2 (6 bases). The CDR3 loop spans 13 amino acids. V was trimmed by 7 bases and J by 3 bases, leaving 11 bases between them. Looked up from germline, CDR1 is SGHVS and CDR2 is FQNEAQ. The CDR3 region is CASTVGTTDTQYF. In DNA form, the CDR3 reads TGTGCCAGCACGGTCGGGACTACAGATACGCAGTATTTT. The full variable domain, its missing parts supplied by reference TRBV7-8 and TRBJ2-3, is GAGVSQSPRYKVAKRGQDVALRCDPISGHVSLFWYQQALGQGPEFLTYFQNEAQLDKSGLPSDRFFAERPEGSVSTLKIQRTQQEDSAVYLCASTVGTTDTQYFGPGTRLTVL.

V is TRBV25-1 and J is TRBJ1-2; D is undetermined. The CDR3 spans 12 residues. V lost 6 bases and J lost 7, with 12 bases in between. The V gene's germline CDR1 is MGHDK and CDR2 SYGVNS. The CDR3 DNA is TGTGCCAGCAGGGAGCCGAATGGTGGCTACACCTTC. It translates to CASREPNGGYTF.

The V and J genes are TRBV5-1 and TRBJ2-1; TRBD1 might be the D (6 bases). Deletions cut 5 bases from V and 4 bases from J, with 13 bases between. The CDR3 runs to 14 residues. Germline lookup yields CDR1 SGHRS and CDR2 YFSETQ. CDR3 amino acids: CASSLSQGYNEQFF. The CDR3 DNA reads TGCGCCAGCAGTTTGTCACAGGGATACAATGAGCAGTTCTTC.

This clone was recorded a few times. This chain uses TRBV11-2 with TRBJ1-6, with a possible D match to TRBD1 (6 bases). Germline-derived CDR1 and CDR2 are SGHAT and FQNNGV. V lost 7 bases and J 8 bases, leaving 18 bases between the germline ends. The CDR3 has 15 residues. Here the CDR3 reads CASILTPEGDSPLHF. DNA of the CDR3: TGTGCCAGCATCCTTACCCCCGAGGGGGATTCACCCCTCCACTTT.

This clone has just one count. The rearrangement links TRBV11-2 to TRBJ2-1, with TRBD2 matching 9 bases. V gave up 2 bases and J gave up 3 bases; unmatched junction bases: 5. The CDR3 spans 16 residues. Germline CDR1 is SGHAT and CDR2 is FQNNGV. The CDR3 DNA is TGTGCCAGCAGCTTATCTCCGACTAGCGGCTACAATGAGCAGTTCTTC. Translated: CASSLSPTSGYNEQFF.

The chain recombines TRBV6-5 with TRBJ2-1, with D perhaps matching TRBD1 (6 bases). The CDR3 has 16 residues. Trimming cost V 0 bases and J 0 bases, with 9 bases left between them. CDR1 is MNHEY, CDR2 SVGAGI, per germline. The CDR3 here is CASSYSRGSSYNEQFF. DNA of the CDR3: TGTGCCAGCAGTTACTCGAGGGGGAGCTCCTACAATGAGCAGTTCTTC.

This chain links TRBV6-5 with TRBJ2-5; 7 nucleotides align to TRBD1. V was pared by 5 bases and J by 9 bases, with 6 bases of the junction left unmatched. Germline loops: CDR1 MNHEY, CDR2 SVGAGI. The CDR3 runs to 12 residues. The CDR3 region has the DNA TGTGCCAGCAGTACAGGGGTCCAGGCCCAGTACTTC. This encodes CASSTGVQAQYF.

This chain connects TRBV2 to TRBJ2-3; 8 positions agree with TRBD1. The germline V gene has CDR1 SNHLY and CDR2 FYNNEI. CDR3 length: 15 residues. J gave up 3 bases and V 5 bases, and 7 bases lay outside the gene matches. CDR3 sequence: CASSRLQGGTDTQYF. CDR3 DNA: TGTGCCAGCAGTCGCTTACAGGGGGGAACAGATACGCAGTATTTT. The full variable domain, rest sourced from reference TRBV2 and TRBJ2-3, is EPEVTQTPSHQVTQMGQEVILRCVPISNHLYFYWYRQILGQKVEFLVSFYNNEISEKSEIFDDQFSVERPDGSNFTLKIRSTKLEDSAMYFCASSRLQGGTDTQYFGPGTRLTVL.